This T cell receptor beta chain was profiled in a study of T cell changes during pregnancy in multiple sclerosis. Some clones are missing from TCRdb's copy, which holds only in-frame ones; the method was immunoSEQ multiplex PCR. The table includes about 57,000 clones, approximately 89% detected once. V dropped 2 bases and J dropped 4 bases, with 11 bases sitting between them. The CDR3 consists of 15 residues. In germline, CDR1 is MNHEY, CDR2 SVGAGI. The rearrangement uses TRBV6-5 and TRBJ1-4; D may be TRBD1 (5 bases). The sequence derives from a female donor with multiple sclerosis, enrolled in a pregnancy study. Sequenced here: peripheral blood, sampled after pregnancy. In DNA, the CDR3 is TGTGCCAGCAGTTACGGGGCAGCAGTTAATGAAAAACTGTTTTTT. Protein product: CASSYGAAVNEKLFF.